A single sample gave rise to the 20 T cell receptor beta chains below, sequenced in a study of metastatic and nonmetastatic thyroid tumors. TCRdb re-called the PCR reads through MiXCR. The sample has over 15,000 clones, 3.5% to 4.5% seen once. Thyroid surgery was preceded by no treatment in any patient. The source material was tumor tissue. The receptor set was obtained from a female donor with papillary thyroid cancer or a benign thyroid nodule (not recorded which). Some clones in this sample may be carry-over from other donors' samples.

V and J are TRBV7-9 and TRBJ1-2; D gene ambiguous. In germline, CDR1 is SEHNR, CDR2 FQNEAQ (reference sequence). Trimming shortened V by 1 base and J by 6 bases, and 3 bases separated the two germline ends. The CDR3 extends over 11 amino acids. In DNA form, the CDR3 reads TGTGCCAGCAGCTTAGGGGATGGCTACACCTTC. Translating it yields CASSLGDGYTF.

This chain connects TRBV6-1 to TRBJ2-7, with 8 bases that match TRBD1. The CDR3 is 14 amino acids. Trimming took 10 bases from V and 3 from J; bases not matched to a gene: 11. Germline assignment: CDR1 MNHNS and CDR2 SASEGT. In nucleotides, the CDR3 is TGTGCCACCAGGAGCTATACAGGGGGCTACGAGCAGTACTTC. It codes for CATRSYTGGYEQYF.

For this clone: This may be a read error: a much more frequent sequence differs by one nucleotide. This chain uses TRBV4-2 with TRBJ2-5; 7 bases line up with TRBD2. The germline CDR1 and CDR2 sequences are LGHNA and YNFKEQ. V shed 2 bases, J shed 5 bases, and the junction held 11 bases outside the gene matches. This CDR3 region has 16 residues. CDR3 coding DNA: TGTGCCAGCAGCCAACAAAGCGGGACGGATGTGGAGACCCAGTACTTC. It yields the protein CASSQQSGTDVETQYF.

This clone is medium-sized (0.01 to 0.1%) in the sample. This rearrangement joins TRBV12-3 or TRBV12-4 to TRBJ1-3, with D unclear. V was shortened by 6 bases and J by 8 bases, with 11 bases between the two germline ends. The CDR3 totals 12 residues. CDR3 region: CASSYTQDTIYF. The DNA of the CDR3 is TGTGCCAGCAGCTACACCCAGGACACCATATATTTT.

J is TRBJ2-2 and V is TRBV15; 10 nucleotides agree with TRBD1. CDR3 length: 17 residues. Looked up from germline, CDR1 is LNHNV and CDR2 is YYDKDF (reference sequence). Trimming removed 0 bases from V and 3 bases from J; junction bases left unmatched: 4. This CDR3 reads CATSRDRTGGDTGELFF. CDR3 in DNA: TGTGCCACCAGCAGAGATAGGACAGGGGGTGACACCGGGGAGCTGTTTTTT.

This clone has more than one count but fewer than ten. CDR3 loop: CASAGTGFLRGANVLTF. The CDR3 bases are TGTGCCAGCGCTGGGACAGGCTTCCTCAGAGGGGCCAACGTCCTGACTTTC. The chain couples TRBV19 to TRBJ2-6; 8 bases fit TRBD1. With V trimmed by 9 bases and J by 4 bases, 14 bases remained unmatched. Germline loops: CDR1 LNHDA, CDR2 SQIVND (reference sequence). This CDR3 is 17 amino acids long.

The chain has TRBV12-3 or TRBV12-4 and TRBJ2-5; possibly TRBD2 for D (7 bases). CDR3 length: 16 amino acids. V was clipped by 6 bases and J by 5 bases, with 22 bases between them. CDR3 amino acids: CASRKGQGRGEETQYF. CDR3 nucleotide sequence: TGTGCCAGCAGAAAAGGGCAGGGGAGGGGAGAGGAGACCCAGTACTTC.

With regard to this clone: This specimen includes other DNA sequences encoding the same CDR3. The chain joins TRBV11-3 to TRBJ2-7, with 16 positions matching TRBD2. Germline V gene lookup returns CDR1 SGHNT and CDR2 YENEEA. With 4 bases clipped from V and 0 bases from J, the junction kept 9 bases outside the gene matches. This CDR3 comprises 19 residues. CDR3 sequence reads: CASSSGTSGRAGRSYEQYF. DNA of the CDR3: TGTGCCAGCAGCTCAGGGACTAGCGGGAGGGCCGGACGCTCCTACGAGCAGTACTTC.

This clone has just a few counts. A junction end diverges from the germline sequence, so it may reflect a read error. The gene calls are TRBV12-3 or TRBV12-4 and TRBJ2-7; D is possibly TRBD1 (6 bases). The CDR3 runs to 14 residues. The CDR3 bases are TGTGCCAGCAGTTCCACAGGGTCCTCTTACGGGCAGTACTTC. It encodes CASSSTGSSYGQYF.

This clone was seen a handful of times. The chain combines TRBV28 with TRBJ2-1; D is possibly TRBD1 or TRBD2 (6 bases each). CDR1 and CDR2 from the germline V gene are MDHEN and SYDVKM. V lost 3 bases to trimming and J lost 8 bases, with 11 bases between them. This CDR3 is built from 13 residues. CDR3 bases: TGTGCCAGCAGTTTGGGGGGCTCCGATGAGCAGTTCTTC. This gives the protein CASSLGGSDEQFF.

The sample holds a few counts of this clone. The chain combines TRBV20-1 with TRBJ2-7; no clear D gene. V gave up 4 bases and J gave up 0 bases, with 10 bases separating them. The CDR3 is 13 amino acids. Germline CDR1 is DFQATT and CDR2 is SNEGSKA (reference sequence). The CDR3 nucleotides read TGCAGTGCTACCTCAGGAAGCTCCTACGAGCAGTACGTC. This codes for CSATSGSSYEQYV.

This clone occurred a few times. A single base separates this from a much larger clone, so it may be a read error. As DNA, the CDR3 is TGTGCCATCACAACAGGGGGCGATGGCTACACCTTC. As protein: CAITTGGDGYTF. V usage is TRBV6-1 and J usage is TRBJ1-2, with 9 bases matching TRBD1. Germline V gene lookup returns CDR1 MNHNS and CDR2 SASEGT. The CDR3 sequence is 12 residues long. Trimming took 10 bases from V and 6 from J; bases not matched to a gene: 6.

The CDR3 reads CASSFLGLHEQYF. The CDR3 nucleotides read TGTGCCAGCAGCTTCCTAGGCCTCCACGAGCAGTACTTC. This sequence joins TRBV7-2 and TRBJ2-7, with D hard to call. The CDR3 is 13 residues long. V dropped 3 bases and J dropped 5 bases, with 11 bases sitting between them. Per germline, CDR1 SGHTA and CDR2 FQGNSA.

This clone appeared a few times. The chain couples TRBV12-3 or TRBV12-4 to TRBJ1-1, with D perhaps matching TRBD1 (6 bases). The CDR3 is made up of 14 amino acids. The V end lost 4 bases, the J end lost 4 bases, and 13 bases lay between the germline ends. CDR3 bases: TGTGCCAGCAGTTCCCTGGGAGGGGGCACTGAAGCTTTCTTT. Its translation: CASSSLGGGTEAFF.

V gene TRBV12-3 or TRBV12-4 combines with J gene TRBJ2-1, with D unresolved. This CDR3 has 14 amino acids. V was cut by 3 bases and J by 8 bases, with 14 bases left in between. This CDR3 reads CASSLKGGLDEQFF. In DNA form, the CDR3 reads TGTGCCAGCAGTTTGAAGGGTGGATTGGATGAGCAGTTCTTC.

J is TRBJ1-1 and V is TRBV29-1; possible D gene TRBD1, 5 bases. From germline, CDR1 is SQVTM and CDR2 ANQGSEA. The CDR3 runs 14 residues. V dropped 4 bases and J dropped 4 bases, with 16 bases sitting between them. CDR3 loop: CSVGGGEGGTEAFF. In nucleotides, the CDR3 is TGCAGCGTTGGGGGGGGAGAGGGTGGCACTGAAGCTTTCTTT.

The gene calls are TRBV28 and TRBJ2-7, with 9 bases identical to TRBD1. Looked up from germline, CDR1 is MDHEN and CDR2 is SYDVKM. This CDR3 comprises 15 residues. The J segment lost 0 bases and the V segment lost 9 bases, leaving 9 bases of the junction unmatched. The CDR3 DNA follows: TGTGCCAGTAGTATTGGGACAGGGTTCTCCTACGAGCAGTACTTC. This sequence encodes CASSIGTGFSYEQYF.

This clone was detected a few times. The chain carries TRBV20-1 and TRBJ2-7; 7 bases fit TRBD2. V gave up 5 bases and J gave up 2 bases; unmatched junction bases: 12. Germline CDR1 is DFQATT and CDR2 is SNEGSKA (reference sequence). The CDR3 runs 15 residues. The CDR3 DNA follows: TGCAGTGCTGAATTCCCCGGGACTACTACCTACGAGCAGTACTTC. This translates into CSAEFPGTTTYEQYF.

This clone turned up a few times. V gene TRBV27 combines with J gene TRBJ2-1; 7 nucleotides align to TRBD1. V shed 3 bases, J shed 1 base, and the junction held 6 bases outside the gene matches. The CDR3 has 16 residues. Germline CDR1 and CDR2: MNHEY and SMNVEV (reference sequence). The chain's CDR3 is CASSFSDRVSYNEQFF. CDR3 in DNA: TGTGCCAGCAGTTTCTCCGACAGGGTGTCCTACAATGAGCAGTTCTTC.

There are a few counts of this clone. The chain links TRBV7-9 to TRBJ2-7; the D gene is possibly TRBD1 (5 bases). The CDR3 loop spans 19 amino acids. CDR1 SEHNR and CDR2 FQNEAQ come from the germline V gene (reference sequence). Trimming shortened V by 4 bases and J by 2 bases, and 27 bases separated the two germline ends. DNA for the CDR3: TGTGCCAGCAGCTCATTTCGCCGAATCGGACACAACCTTACCTACGAGCAGTACTTC. This gives the protein CASSSFRRIGHNLTYEQYF.